The 25 T cell receptor beta chains in this list originate from one sample, sequenced in a study of human T cells and chemical hapten exposure. TCRdb re-called the RACE reads with MiXCR, one entry per CDR3 protein. Here the sample spans fewer than 350,000 distinct CDR3 sequences, 7.7% being singletons. The time point: pre-sensitization, week 0. Treatment here: therapeutic diphenylcyclopropenone sensitization with weekly scalp DPC. This specimen was whole blood, taken in connection with sensitization to the hapten diphenylcyclopropenone (DPC). The receptors come from a man aged 18 to 30 with alopecia areata. Some clones in this sample may be carry-over from other donors' samples.

This clonotype has more than one count but fewer than ten. The genes are TRBV24-1 and TRBJ1-2, with D maybe TRBD1 (5 bases). V lost 0 bases and J 13 bases, leaving 17 bases between the germline ends. Germline V gene sequence: CDR1 KGHDR, CDR2 SFDVKD. This CDR3 is 14 amino acids long. The CDR3 protein is CATSDLTQTGEGTF. The CDR3 DNA is TGTGCCACCAGTGATTTGACCCAAACAGGAGAAGGCACCTTC.

This clonotype has at least ten counts. CDR3 DNA sequence: TGTGCCAGCAGCGTACGGCAGCTCGGAGATACGCAGTATTTT. This sequence encodes CASSVRQLGDTQYF. The V and J genes are TRBV9 and TRBJ2-3; no firm D call. The germline gives CDR1 SGDLS, CDR2 YYNGEE. CDR3 length: 14 residues. Trimming stripped 1 base from V and 5 bases from J, with 11 bases between.

This clonotype was counted only a few times. CDR3: CASKTSYSYNEQFF. The CDR3 coding sequence is TGTGCCAGCAAGACTAGCTACTCCTACAATGAGCAGTTCTTC. This sequence joins TRBV7-2 and TRBJ2-1, with 7 positions matching TRBD2. The trim removed 7 bases at V and 0 bases at J, leaving 3 bases unmatched. The CDR3 contains 14 residues. CDR1 and CDR2 (germline): SGHTA, FQGNSA.

This clonotype was counted at least ten times. V gene TRBV7-3 combines with J gene TRBJ2-2; unclear D gene. The CDR3 extends over 12 amino acids. Germline V CDR1 and CDR2: SGHTA, FQGTGA. The V end lost 6 bases, the J end lost 0 bases, and 2 bases lay between the germline ends. CDR3 nucleotides: TGTGCCAGCAGGCCGAACACCGGGGAGCTGTTTTTT. This translates into CASRPNTGELFF. Full variable domain (missing parts from reference TRBV7-3 and TRBJ2-2): GAGVSQTPSNKVTEKGKYVELRCDPISGHTALYWYRQSLGQGPEFLIYFQGTGAADDSGLPNDRFFAVRPEGSVSTLKIQRTERGDSAVYLCASRPNTGELFFGEGSRLTVL.

This clonotype appeared a few times. This rearrangement joins TRBV5-1 to TRBJ2-5; 10 nucleotides agree with TRBD2. Germline CDR1 reads SGHRS; CDR2 reads YFSETQ. The J segment lost 1 base and the V segment lost 5 bases, leaving 8 bases of the junction unmatched. The CDR3 loop spans 16 amino acids. The CDR3 region is CASRGAKRGGQETQYF. The CDR3 DNA reads TGCGCCAGCAGGGGAGCCAAGCGGGGGGGCCAAGAGACCCAGTACTTC.

This chain connects TRBV28 to TRBJ2-7; D might be TRBD2 (6 bases). V was trimmed by 7 bases and J by 3 bases, leaving 13 bases between them. This CDR3 region has 13 residues. Germline values: CDR1 MDHEN, CDR2 SYDVKM. This chain's CDR3 is CASTLQGGYEQYF. The CDR3 nucleotides read TGTGCCAGCACTTTGCAGGGAGGCTACGAGCAGTACTTC. The whole variable domain, remainder taken from reference TRBV28 and TRBJ2-7, is DVKVTQSSRYLVKRTGEKVFLECVQDMDHENMFWYRQDPGLGLRLIYFSYDVKMKEKGDIPEGYSVSREKKERFSLILESASTNQTSMYLCASTLQGGYEQYFGPGTRLTVT.

This clonotype was counted a few times. V is TRBV7-9 and J is TRBJ1-5, with 7 bases lining up with TRBD1. Germline trimming cut 5 bases from V and 9 bases from J; bases unmatched to any gene: 13. Germline V gene sequence: CDR1 SEHNR, CDR2 FQNEAQ (reference sequence). CDR3 length: 15 amino acids. The CDR3 reads CASSPRQGPPGPQHF. For the CDR3, the DNA is TGTGCCAGCAGCCCGCGACAGGGACCACCGGGGCCCCAGCATTTT.

This clonotype was recorded a few times. The chain links TRBV28 to TRBJ2-7; TRBD1 matches 7 bases. The CDR3 consists of 17 residues. Germline values: CDR1 MDHEN, CDR2 SYDVKM. V shed 4 bases, J shed 2 bases, and the junction held 14 bases outside the gene matches. For the CDR3, the DNA is TGTGCCAGCAGTTCCCCCCAAAGACAGGGCCGCACCTACGAGCAGTACTTC. This encodes CASSSPQRQGRTYEQYF.

V and J are TRBV12-3 or TRBV12-4 and TRBJ1-2, with D hard to call. The CDR3 extends over 13 amino acids. Trimming removed 7 bases at V and 2 bases at J, with 11 bases between. CDR3 sequence (DNA): TGTGCCAGCACCACAAGACCGAACTATGGCTACACCTTC. Translated, it gives CASTTRPNYGYTF.

The chain is built from TRBV7-9 and TRBJ2-3; 7 positions agree with TRBD1. The germline gives CDR1 SEHNR, CDR2 FQNEAQ (reference sequence). The J segment lost 4 bases and the V segment lost 1 base, leaving 5 bases of the junction unmatched. The CDR3 spans 15 residues. The CDR3 DNA reads as TGTGCCAGCAGCTTAGTGCCAGGGGGATCAGATACGCAGTATTTT. It codes for CASSLVPGGSDTQYF.

This clonotype was observed at least ten times. V is TRBV20-1 and J is TRBJ1-1; D call uncertain. The length of the CDR3 is 12 residues. CDR1 is DFQATT and CDR2 is SNEGSKA in the germline V gene (reference sequence). V was shortened by 0 bases and J by 1 base, with 3 bases between the two germline ends. This CDR3 reads CSARDWNTEAFF. The CDR3 DNA sequence: TGCAGTGCTAGAGATTGGAACACTGAAGCTTTCTTT.

This clonotype appeared a few times. The chain links TRBV7-2 to TRBJ2-6; 10 nucleotides line up with TRBD1. The V gene end was trimmed by 5 bases and the J gene end by 3 bases; junction bases not matched to a gene: 13. CDR3 length: 19 residues. Germline V gene lookup returns CDR1 SGHTA and CDR2 FQGNSA. Here the CDR3 DNA reads TGTGCCAGCAGCCTAAAGACAGGGGGCTCGGGTGTTGGGGCCAACGTCCTGACTTTC. This sequence encodes CASSLKTGGSGVGANVLTF.

This clonotype has just a few counts. The J gene is TRBJ2-1, the V gene TRBV7-9; 10 nucleotides agree with TRBD2. The CDR3 spans 15 residues. Germline V gene data show CDR1 as SEHNR and CDR2 as FQNEAQ (reference sequence). V lost 5 bases to trimming and J lost 15 bases; unmatched junction nucleotides: 16. This chain's CDR3 is CASSRTSGAQPGGFF. The CDR3 coding sequence is TGTGCCAGCAGCCGGACTAGCGGAGCTCAGCCGGGTGGGTTCTTC.

CDR3 DNA: TGCGCCAGCAGCTTGGTCGGGGATCTGACTTCACCCCTCCACTTT. It specifies CASSLVGDLTSPLHF. This chain connects TRBV5-1 to TRBJ1-6; D call uncertain. Per germline, CDR1 SGHRS and CDR2 YFSETQ. The CDR3 has 15 residues. V lost 0 bases and J 9 bases, leaving 13 bases between the germline ends.

This clonotype has a count of ten or more. The genes are TRBV28 and TRBJ2-7; 7 bases map to TRBD1. The V gene's germline CDR1 is MDHEN and CDR2 SYDVKM. This CDR3 is built from 13 residues. Trimming removed 4 bases from V and 3 bases from J; junction bases left unmatched: 3. CDR3 region: CASSSGQFYEQYF. DNA of the CDR3: TGTGCCAGCAGTTCGGGACAGTTCTACGAGCAGTACTTC.

The CDR3 loop is CASSPHLTGRSNYGYTF. For the CDR3, the DNA is TGTGCCAGCAGTCCTCACCTGACAGGGAGGTCTAACTATGGCTACACCTTC. This chain links TRBV27 with TRBJ1-2; 7 bases fit TRBD1. Germline CDR1 and CDR2: MNHEY and SMNVEV (reference sequence). The J segment lost 0 bases and the V segment lost 5 bases, leaving 12 bases of the junction unmatched. CDR3 length: 17 residues.

The genes are TRBV3-1 and TRBJ2-1; maybe TRBD2 (7 bases). V lost 2 bases and J lost 6, with 17 bases in between. The CDR3 runs 16 residues. Looked up from germline, CDR1 is LGHDT and CDR2 is YNNKEL (reference sequence). The CDR3 loop is CASSQYGGRGSNEQFF. CDR3 in DNA: TGTGCCAGCAGCCAATACGGGGGGCGAGGGAGCAATGAGCAGTTCTTC.

CDR3 bases: TGTGCCAGCAGCTTAGCGCCGGCGGGCGATACGCAGTATTTT. As protein: CASSLAPAGDTQYF. The chain links TRBV7-9 to TRBJ2-3; a possible D gene is TRBD2 (5 bases). The CDR3 is 14 amino acids. The ends were cut back, 0 bases at V and 6 bases at J, with 10 bases in the middle. Looked up from germline, CDR1 is SEHNR and CDR2 is FQNEAQ (reference sequence).

This clonotype showed up just once. The chain employs TRBV18 and TRBJ1-1, with D perhaps matching TRBD1 (6 bases). CDR3 length: 14 amino acids. Germline CDR1 reads KGHSH; CDR2 reads LQKENI. V lost 6 bases to trimming and J lost 1 base, with 12 bases between them. The chain's CDR3 is CASSPRDTNTEAFF. Here the CDR3 DNA reads TGTGCCAGCTCCCCCCGGGACACGAACACTGAAGCTTTCTTT.

This clonotype has ten or more counts. The rearrangement uses TRBV3-1 and TRBJ2-1; no definite D call. Germline assignment: CDR1 LGHDT and CDR2 YNNKEL (reference sequence). V dropped 1 base and J dropped 4 bases, with 17 bases sitting between them. The CDR3 runs to 17 residues. The CDR3 region has the DNA TGTGCCAGCAGCCAAGTAAAAGGCGACATCCTATACAATGAGCAGTTCTTC. Translated: CASSQVKGDILYNEQFF.

This chain joins TRBV10-3 and TRBJ2-7; TRBD2 matches 11 bases. V lost 5 bases to trimming and J lost 0 bases; unmatched junction nucleotides: 0. The CDR3 is 14 amino acids. CDR1 and CDR2 from the germline V gene are ENHRY and SYGVKD. CDR3 DNA: TGTGCCATCAGTACTAGCGGGGGCTCCTACGAGCAGTACTTC. Protein sequence: CAISTSGGSYEQYF.

V usage is TRBV5-1 and J usage is TRBJ1-2; D unresolved. There are 13 residues in the CDR3. Trimming took 7 bases from V and 3 from J, leaving 13 bases between them. Germline values: CDR1 SGHRS, CDR2 YFSETQ. CDR3 in amino acids: CASRYGYDYGYTF. DNA of the CDR3: TGCGCCAGCCGGTACGGCTACGACTATGGCTACACCTTC.

This clonotype was seen more than once but under ten times. This sequence joins TRBV2 and TRBJ1-2, with 7 bases matching TRBD1. With V trimmed by 2 bases and J by 4 bases, 7 bases remained unmatched. This CDR3 comprises 15 residues. Germline lookup yields CDR1 SNHLY and CDR2 FYNNEI. The CDR3 protein is CASSELRQGGYGYTF. Here the CDR3 DNA reads TGTGCCAGCAGTGAACTCCGACAGGGAGGCTATGGCTACACCTTC.

V usage is TRBV12-3 or TRBV12-4 and J usage is TRBJ1-1; 10 bases are a match to TRBD1. The V gene end was trimmed by 5 bases and the J gene end by 4 bases; junction bases not matched to a gene: 4. This CDR3 comprises 14 residues. The CDR3 DNA follows: TGTGCCAGCAGTACGACAGGGGGCGGCACTGAAGCTTTCTTT. Amino acids: CASSTTGGGTEAFF.

Ten or more counts support this clonotype. V is TRBV7-3 and J is TRBJ2-3; D uncertain. V was trimmed by 3 bases and J by 2 bases, leaving 6 bases between them. The CDR3 runs 13 residues. The germline CDR1 and CDR2 sequences are SGHTA and FQGTGA. The CDR3: CASSLGYTDTQYF. Written as DNA, the CDR3 is TGTGCCAGCAGCTTGGGATACACAGATACGCAGTATTTT.